This T cell receptor (beta chain) was recorded in a study of blood T cell repertoires in COVID-19. Study at large: The origin of the acute and convalescent COVID-19 samples was the United States, Italy and Spain. PBMCs, B-cell-depleted T cells, or T cells provided the cDNA or gDNA that made up the material.

CDR3 length: 15 residues. The V end was cut by 5 bases, the J end by 4 bases, with 14 bases between. CDR1 is LNHDA and CDR2 is SQIVND in the germline V gene (reference sequence). In the original processing: How many nucleated cells were present was estimated from reference gene primer amplification. The table came from immunoSEQ multiplex PCR; TCRdb's copy has only in-frame clones and leaves some out. V, J and clone size derive from that table, while D and trimming were established from the DNA sequence. The sample contains 70,000 to 95,000 clones, 85% to 90% of which appear only once. This TCR derives from a human donor with active COVID-19. The donor label of this sample is uncertain. V and J are TRBV19 and TRBJ1-4, with D possibly being TRBD1 (6 bases). Source material: peripheral blood. The CDR3, as DNA: TGTGCCAGTAGTCCAGGGGCGCCCAATAATGAAAAACTGTTTTTT. It codes for CASSPGAPNNEKLFF.